This TCR beta chain originates from a study of blood T cells in healthy people across ages. At the level of the study: Template switching caught about one barcoded beta molecule for each two T cells. Study results and caveats: Donor CMV status was unknown, possibly confounding expanded clonotype changes.

This clonotype has only a few counts. Its antigen is currently unknown. CDR3 length equals 12 residues. Trimming removed 2 bases from V and 4 bases from J; junction bases left unmatched: 1. Germline-derived CDR1 and CDR2 are DFQATT and SNEGSKA (reference sequence). For the second PCR, which ran for 7 to 11 cycles, a sample-barcoded 5' primer and a J-beta primer mix were used. Carrying 12 random nucleotides, a template-switch adaptor labeled each individual cDNA molecule. CDR3-containing paired-end reads numbering at least 2.5 million came from each sample. TCRdb reprocessed the 5' RACE reads with MiXCR, giving one entry per CDR3 protein. The data hold roughly 700,000 distinct CDR3 sequences, with around 48% observed a single time.

The sample comprised blood. The V and J genes are TRBV20-1 and TRBJ2-5; 7 nucleotides align to TRBD2. The clonotype comes from a woman in her sixties in good health. Here the CDR3 reads CSARSSGETQYF. CDR3 sequence (DNA): TGCAGTGCTAGATCTAGCGGAGAGACCCAGTACTTC.